This T cell receptor (beta chain) was observed in a study of blood T cell repertoires in COVID-19. In the study overall: Samples of COVID-19 (acute and convalescent) were obtained from the United States, Italy and Spain. Sources were T cells, B-cell-depleted T cells, or PBMCs; the material itself was cDNA or gDNA.

Study processing details: Reference gene primers were amplified, and this amplification served to estimate nucleated cell counts. Sequencing used immunoSEQ multiplex PCR; TCRdb keeps in-frame clones, though not all of them. The V and J calls and clone size were taken over from that table, and D and trimming were inferred from the DNA. Here the sample spans approximately 210,000 clones, about 90% being singletons. CDR3 length: 17 amino acids. V gave up 0 bases and J gave up 7 bases; unmatched junction bases: 13. Germline V gene data show CDR1 as GTSNPN and CDR2 as SVGIG (reference sequence). This clonotype was obtained from a man aged 30 to 45 with acute or convalescent COVID-19. The sample was peripheral blood. The chain joins TRBV30 to TRBJ2-2; 8 positions match TRBD2. The CDR3 here is CAWSVLGRTSRYGELFF. As DNA, the CDR3 is TGTGCCTGGAGTGTACTTGGCCGGACTAGCCGTTACGGGGAGCTGTTTTTT.